Shown below are 9 T cell receptor beta chains from a single sample sequenced in a study of cytomegalovirus exposure and HLA in healthy donors. The PCR contained 60 Vbeta and 13 Jbeta primers. Libraries were prepared by immunoSEQ multiplex PCR; TCRdb keeps only in-frame clonotypes and omits some of them. The repertoire holds more than 110,000 clones, with 82% as singletons. The sequenced sample consisted of PBMCs. The receptor set was obtained from a man aged 30 to 45 in good health and CMV-seropositive.

V and J are TRBV29-1 and TRBJ2-1, with 10 bases aligning to TRBD1. Germline V gene data show CDR1 as SQVTM and CDR2 as ANQGSEA. The length of the CDR3 is 17 residues. V trimming: 7 bases; J trimming: 5 bases; junction bases outside the gene matches: 17. In DNA form, the CDR3 reads TGCAGCGCATTGCCCGGTCCGGGGACAGGGGAGGACAATGAGCAGTTCTTC. Translated, it gives CSALPGPGTGEDNEQFF.

The rearrangement uses TRBV5-6 and TRBJ2-3; 7 nucleotides align to TRBD1. Germline CDR1 SGHDT, CDR2 YYEEEE. The CDR3 runs 15 residues. After removal of 2 bases from V and 5 bases from J, the junction contained 8 bases not matched to a gene. The CDR3 DNA sequence: TGTGCCAGCAGCTTAAGACAGGGAAGAGGAGATACGCAGTATTTT. Amino acid sequence: CASSLRQGRGDTQYF.

This clone was found once. The chain has TRBV6-4 and TRBJ2-3; D remains unclear. The CDR3 is made up of 15 amino acids. The V gene lost 0 bases and the J gene lost 2 bases, with 9 bases spanning the gap. The germline V gene encodes CDR1 MRHNA and CDR2 SNTAGT. The CDR3 sequence is CASSDSGRTTDTQYF. The CDR3 DNA reads as TGTGCCAGCAGTGACTCTGGCAGAACCACAGATACGCAGTATTTT.

The rearrangement uses TRBV29-1 and TRBJ2-4; TRBD2 aligns across 7 bases. This CDR3 has 15 residues. J was trimmed by 9 bases and V by 6 bases; bases with no gene match: 17. The germline gives CDR1 SQVTM, CDR2 ANQGSEA. The CDR3 DNA reads TGCAGCGTCGACACCCCGGGGTGGGGGAGGGGCATTCAGTACTTC. This translates into CSVDTPGWGRGIQYF.

This clone was observed a handful of times. The genes are TRBV5-4 and TRBJ1-1; the D is unclear. Trimming left V 0 bases short and J 7 bases short, with 10 bases between. The CDR3 runs to 13 residues. CDR1 and CDR2 (germline): SGHNT, YYREEE (reference sequence). CDR3 loop: CASSLGAGFEAFF. The CDR3, as DNA: TGTGCCAGCAGCTTGGGAGCGGGCTTTGAAGCTTTCTTT.

The DNA for the CDR3 is TGTGCCTGGAGTGAGGGACTTAGCACAGATACGCAGTATTTT. The encoded protein is CAWSEGLSTDTQYF. The chain uses TRBV30 and TRBJ2-3; a possible D gene is TRBD2 (6 bases). Germline lookup yields CDR1 GTSNPN and CDR2 SVGIG (reference sequence). V was cut by 1 base and J by 0 bases, with 8 bases left in between. The CDR3 consists of 14 residues.

This chain links TRBV9 with TRBJ2-2; the D gene is possibly TRBD2 (5 bases). Germline V gives CDR1 SGDLS, CDR2 YYNGEE. With 3 bases removed from V and 6 bases from J, the gap between germline ends came to 12 bases. The CDR3 spans 14 residues. Here the CDR3 reads CASSGGLLPGELFF. The CDR3 nucleotides read TGTGCCAGCAGCGGAGGACTCCTCCCCGGGGAGCTGTTTTTT.

The rearrangement links TRBV9 to TRBJ2-5, with 10 bases matching TRBD2. The germline CDR1 and CDR2 sequences are SGDLS and YYNGEE. The CDR3 extends over 17 amino acids. The ends lost 0 bases at V and 5 bases at J; junction bases unmatched: 10. CDR3 sequence reads: CASSVGASGSVAETQYF. The CDR3 nucleotides read TGTGCCAGCAGCGTAGGGGCTAGCGGGAGTGTAGCGGAGACCCAGTACTTC.

The chain's CDR3 is CASSLVSRSTQETQYF. CDR3 DNA: TGTGCCAGCAGCTTAGTGTCGAGGTCTACTCAAGAGACCCAGTACTTC. The chain employs TRBV7-9 and TRBJ2-5; D remains ambiguous. This CDR3 region has 16 residues. V gave up 1 base and J gave up 2 bases, with 14 bases separating them. Germline CDR1 reads SEHNR; CDR2 reads FQNEAQ (reference sequence).